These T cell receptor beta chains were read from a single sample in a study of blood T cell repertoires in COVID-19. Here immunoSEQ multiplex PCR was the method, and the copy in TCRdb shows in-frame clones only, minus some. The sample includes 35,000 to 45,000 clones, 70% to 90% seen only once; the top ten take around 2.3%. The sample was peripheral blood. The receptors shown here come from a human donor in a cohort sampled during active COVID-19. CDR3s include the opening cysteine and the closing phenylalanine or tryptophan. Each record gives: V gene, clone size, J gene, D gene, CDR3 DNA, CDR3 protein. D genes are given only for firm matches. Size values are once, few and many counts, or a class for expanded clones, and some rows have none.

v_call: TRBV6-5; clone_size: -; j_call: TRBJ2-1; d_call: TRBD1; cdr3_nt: TGTGCCAGCAGGCCGACAGGGAAGGGGCAGTTCTTC; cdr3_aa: CASRPTGKGQFF
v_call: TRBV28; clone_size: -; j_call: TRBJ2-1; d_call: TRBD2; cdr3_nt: TGTGCCAGCAGTCCCACAGGACTAGCAGGCAATGAGCAGTTCTTC; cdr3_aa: CASSPTGLAGNEQFF
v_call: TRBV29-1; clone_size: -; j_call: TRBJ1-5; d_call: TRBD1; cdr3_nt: TGCAGCGTTGCAGGGGGCGCGGATCAGCCCCAGCATTTT; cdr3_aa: CSVAGGADQPQHF
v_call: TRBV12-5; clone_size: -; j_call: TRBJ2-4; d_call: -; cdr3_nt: -; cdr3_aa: CASGNRDRKTFSTSARQKNIQYF
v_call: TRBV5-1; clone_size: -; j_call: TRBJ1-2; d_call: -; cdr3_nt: TGCGCCAGCAGCCCCAACCAGGGGATCTATGGCTACACCTTC; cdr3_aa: CASSPNQGIYGYTF
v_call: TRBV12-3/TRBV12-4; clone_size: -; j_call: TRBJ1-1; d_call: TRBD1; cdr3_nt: TGTGCCAGCAGGACCCCGGACAGGGGACCTGTTTTCTTT; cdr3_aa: CASRTPDRGPVFF
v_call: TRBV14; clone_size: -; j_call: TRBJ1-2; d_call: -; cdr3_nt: TGTGCCAGCAGCCAATGGCAGGCCTATGGCTACACCTTC; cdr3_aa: CASSQWQAYGYTF
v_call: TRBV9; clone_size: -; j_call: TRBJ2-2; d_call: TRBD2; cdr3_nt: TGTGCCAGCAGCGTGGGAGGGAGTGACACCGGGGAGCTGTTTTTT; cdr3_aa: CASSVGGSDTGELFF
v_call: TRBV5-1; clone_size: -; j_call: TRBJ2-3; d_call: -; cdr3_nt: TGCGCCAGCAGCTTGGAGGGGAATGGGGCAGATACGCAGTATTTT; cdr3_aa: CASSLEGNGADTQYF
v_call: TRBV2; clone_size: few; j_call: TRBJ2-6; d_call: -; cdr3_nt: TGTGCCAGCTCCCGGGACGGACTATATTCTGGGGCCAACGTCCTGACTTTC; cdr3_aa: CASSRDGLYSGANVLTF
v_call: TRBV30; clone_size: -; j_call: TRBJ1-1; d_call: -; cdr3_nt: TGTGCCTGGGGGACCTGGGGCAGCTCGAACACTGAAGCTTTCTTT; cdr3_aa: CAWGTWGSSNTEAFF
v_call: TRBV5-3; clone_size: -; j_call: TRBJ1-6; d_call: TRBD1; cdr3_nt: TGTGCCAGAAGCTTAGGACAGGGGCTTAATTCACCCCTCCACTTT; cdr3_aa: CARSLGQGLNSPLHF
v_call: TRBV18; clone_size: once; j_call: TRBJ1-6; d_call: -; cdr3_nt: TGTGCCAGCTCACCACCGGGGGGTAATAATTCACCCCTCCACTTT; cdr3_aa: CASSPPGGNNSPLHF
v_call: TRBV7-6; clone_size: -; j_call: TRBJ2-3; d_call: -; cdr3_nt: TGTGCCAGCAGCCGTCGTGGGGTCGGGGGGCTGGGCACAGATACGCAGTATTTT; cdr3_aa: CASSRRGVGGLGTDTQYF
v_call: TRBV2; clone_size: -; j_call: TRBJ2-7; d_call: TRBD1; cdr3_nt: TGTGCCAGCAGCGACCCCTCCGGGACAGGATCCTACGAGCAGTACTTC; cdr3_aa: CASSDPSGTGSYEQYF
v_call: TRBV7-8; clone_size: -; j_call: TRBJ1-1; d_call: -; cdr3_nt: TGTGCCAGCAGCTTGACGGGATCCACTGAAGCTTTCTTT; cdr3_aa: CASSLTGSTEAFF
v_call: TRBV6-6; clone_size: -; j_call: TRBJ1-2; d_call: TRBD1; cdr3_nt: TGTGCCAGCAACTCCGAAAAGGCAGGGGGCCTCTATGGCTACACCTTC; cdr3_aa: CASNSEKAGGLYGYTF
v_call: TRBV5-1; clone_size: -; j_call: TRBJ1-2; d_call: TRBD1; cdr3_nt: TGCGCCAGCAGCTCGGGGACAGGGGGCGTCTATGGCTACACCTTC; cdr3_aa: CASSSGTGGVYGYTF
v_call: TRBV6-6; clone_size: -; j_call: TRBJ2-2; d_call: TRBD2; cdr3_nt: TGTGCCAGCAGTCCACCAGGACTAGCGGGGACCTCGAACACCGGGGAGCTGTTTTTT; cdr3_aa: CASSPPGLAGTSNTGELFF
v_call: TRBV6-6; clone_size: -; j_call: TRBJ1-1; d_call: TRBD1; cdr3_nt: TGTGCCAGCAGCTGGGACAGGGTTGAGGGGGCTTTCTTT; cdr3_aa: CASSWDRVEGAFF
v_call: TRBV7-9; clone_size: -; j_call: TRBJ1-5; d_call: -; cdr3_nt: TGTGCCAGTCGGACGGGAAATCAGCCCCAGCATTTT; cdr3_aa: CASRTGNQPQHF